Sequencing of this T cell receptor beta chain was carried out in a study of blood T cell repertoires in COVID-19. About the research overall: The United States, Italy and Spain supplied acute and convalescent COVID-19 samples.

V was pared by 3 bases and J by 0 bases, with 8 bases between. The CDR3 is 14 amino acids. From germline, CDR1 is SGHNT and CDR2 YENEEA. Authors' analysis steps: Scientists estimated how many nucleated cells there were by amplifying reference gene primers. The repertoire was sequenced with immunoSEQ multiplex PCR; TCRdb's copy has only in-frame clones and lacks some. The V and J calls and clone size are taken from that table; D and trimming were inferred from the DNA. In the table there are just under 50,000 clones, about 92% of which are singletons. Sample: peripheral blood. The origin of this receptor is a human donor in a cohort sampled during active COVID-19. V gene TRBV11-3 combines with J gene TRBJ1-1; no definite D call. DNA for the CDR3: TGTGCCAGCAGCTTCGACACCCTGAACACTGAAGCTTTCTTT. Translating it yields CASSFDTLNTEAFF.